The sequence of this T cell receptor beta chain was determined in a study of OX40 agonist ivuxolimab in advanced cancers. Study context: Patients were dosed intravenously with ivuxolimab at 0.01 to 10 mg/kg every 2 weeks.

Regarding this clone: Other DNA sequences in this specimen translate into the identical CDR3.

Germline trimming cut 3 bases from V and 0 bases from J; bases unmatched to any gene: 3. Germline CDR1 SGHAT, CDR2 FQNNGV. The CDR3 consists of 16 residues. The assay was immunoSEQ multiplex PCR, and TCRdb's table has in-frame clones only and misses some. The sample contains tens of thousands of clones, approximately 90% of which appear only once. The sequencing used CD4+ or CD8+ T cells sorted from blood, collected in a trial of the OX40 agonist ivuxolimab. The chain is built from TRBV11-2 and TRBJ2-3, with TRBD2 matching 10 bases. The sequence was collected from an adult with an advanced solid tumor such as melanoma, head and neck, liver or kidney cancer. In nucleotides, the CDR3 is TGTGCCAGCAGCTTGGGACTAGCGTATAGCACAGATACGCAGTATTTT. Amino acids: CASSLGLAYSTDTQYF.